This T cell receptor beta chain was sequenced in a study of blood T cell repertoires in COVID-19. Measured with immunoSEQ multiplex PCR; TCRdb has only the in-frame clones, and not every one. This table has around 230,000 clones, more than 65% appearing once. The V end was cut by 2 bases, the J end by 5 bases, with 12 bases between. CDR3 length equals 14 residues. Germline values: CDR1 MNHEY, CDR2 SVGAGI. The receptor comes from a woman older than 75 with acute or convalescent COVID-19. The source material was peripheral blood. This chain uses TRBV6-5 with TRBJ2-5; possibly TRBD2 for D (5 bases). The CDR3 loop reads CASSYEGFGETQYF. CDR3 nucleotide sequence: TGTGCCAGCAGTTACGAGGGTTTCGGGGAGACCCAGTACTTC.